The subject of this entry is one T cell receptor beta chain. As yet, its antigen is unknown. These data belong to a study of cytomegalovirus exposure and HLA in healthy donors. Vbeta (60) and Jbeta (13) primers were used in the PCR. Sequencing used immunoSEQ multiplex PCR; TCRdb keeps in-frame clones, though not all of them. In the table there are 65,000 or so clones, 70% to 80% of which are singletons. The CDR3 loop spans 16 amino acids. The germline gives CDR1 MNHNY, CDR2 SVGAGI (reference sequence). The ends were cut back, 4 bases at V and 0 bases at J, with 15 bases in the middle. General observations from the study: On later analysis, the bulk of CMV-associated TCR beta chains appeared to be HLA-restricted. What was likely a sequencing artifact was a cluster of highly shared sequence variants. Previous analysis showed most TCR beta V segments were productive about 87% or about 30% of the time.

Input material: PBMCs. The chain uses TRBV6-6 and TRBJ1-2, with D hard to call. This receptor was taken from a woman aged 40-49 years in good health and CMV-seropositive. CDR3 protein: CASSSRLEDTNYGYTF. As DNA, the CDR3 is TGTGCCAGCAGTTCCCGCCTTGAGGATACTAACTATGGCTACACCTTC.